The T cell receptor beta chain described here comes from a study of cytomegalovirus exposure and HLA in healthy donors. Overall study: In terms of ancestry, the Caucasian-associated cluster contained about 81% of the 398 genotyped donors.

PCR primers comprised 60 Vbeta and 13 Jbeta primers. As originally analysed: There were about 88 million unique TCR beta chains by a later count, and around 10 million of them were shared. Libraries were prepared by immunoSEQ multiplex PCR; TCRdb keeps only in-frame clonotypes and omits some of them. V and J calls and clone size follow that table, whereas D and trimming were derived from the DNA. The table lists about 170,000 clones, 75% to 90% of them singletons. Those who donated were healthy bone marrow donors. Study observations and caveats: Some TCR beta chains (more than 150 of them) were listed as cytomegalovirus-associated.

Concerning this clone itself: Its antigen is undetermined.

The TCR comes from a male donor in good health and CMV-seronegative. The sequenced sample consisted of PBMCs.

This CDR3 reads CAWTPKRGLAGGHNEQFF. The DNA for the CDR3 is TGTGCCTGGACGCCCAAGCGGGGACTAGCGGGGGGGCACAATGAGCAGTTCTTC. J is TRBJ2-1 and V is TRBV30; 16 nucleotides agree with TRBD2. The germline V gene has CDR1 GTSNPN and CDR2 SVGIG (reference sequence). The CDR3 consists of 18 residues. Trimming cost V 4 bases and J 5 bases; bases outside gene matches: 11.